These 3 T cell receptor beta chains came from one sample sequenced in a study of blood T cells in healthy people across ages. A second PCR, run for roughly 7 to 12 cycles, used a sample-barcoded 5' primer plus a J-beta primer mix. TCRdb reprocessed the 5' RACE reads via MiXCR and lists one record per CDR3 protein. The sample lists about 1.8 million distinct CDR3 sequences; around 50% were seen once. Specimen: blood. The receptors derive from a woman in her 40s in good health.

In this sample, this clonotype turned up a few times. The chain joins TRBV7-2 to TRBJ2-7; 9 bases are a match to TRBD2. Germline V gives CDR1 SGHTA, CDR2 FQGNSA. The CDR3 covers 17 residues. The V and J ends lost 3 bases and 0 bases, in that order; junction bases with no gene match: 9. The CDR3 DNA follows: TGTGCCAGCAGCTTCCTAAGCGGGGGGCGGTTCTCCTACGAGCAGTACTTC. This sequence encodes CASSFLSGGRFSYEQYF.

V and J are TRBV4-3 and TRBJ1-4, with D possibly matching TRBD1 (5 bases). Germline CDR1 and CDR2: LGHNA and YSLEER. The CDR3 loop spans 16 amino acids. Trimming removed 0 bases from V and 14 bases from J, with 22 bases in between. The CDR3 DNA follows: TGCGCCAGCAGCCAAGACATTACACAGCCCCCAGGGTTGCTGTTTTTT. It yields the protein CASSQDITQPPGLLFF.

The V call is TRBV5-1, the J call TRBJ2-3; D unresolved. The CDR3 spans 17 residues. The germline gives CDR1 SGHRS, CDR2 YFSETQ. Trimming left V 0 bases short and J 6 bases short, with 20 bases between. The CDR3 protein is CASSLASVGYNGDTQYF. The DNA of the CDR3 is TGCGCCAGCAGCTTGGCGTCGGTGGGATACAACGGGGATACGCAGTATTTT.